A selection of T cell receptor beta chains follows, all from one sample in a study of OX40 agonist ivuxolimab in advanced cancers. Measured with immunoSEQ multiplex PCR; TCRdb has only the in-frame clones, and not every one. This sample yields 7,000 to 9,500 clones, of which over 65% are seen a single time; roughly 50% belongs to the top ten. The specimen was CD4+ or CD8+ T cells sorted from blood, collected in a trial of the OX40 agonist ivuxolimab. These receptors were collected from an adult with an advanced solid tumor such as melanoma, head and neck, liver or kidney cancer. Both conserved end residues are part of each CDR3. A D gene is named only where the DNA matches it firmly. Part of the rows lack a size; the others show once, few, many or a class for expanded clones.

clone size	D gene	V gene	J gene	CDR3 DNA	CDR3 protein
.	.	TRBV9	TRBJ2-5	TGTGCCAGCAGCGCCCCTCCCTGGGAGACCCAGTACTTC	CASSAPPWETQYF
.	TRBD1	TRBV27	TRBJ1-1	TGTGCCAGCAGTCTGATACGAGACAGGGGGAACACTGAAGCTTTCTTT	CASSLIRDRGNTEAFF
.	.	TRBV9	TRBJ2-7	TGTGCCAGCAGCGCCGGAGCTGATTATTACGAGCAGTACTTC	CASSAGADYYEQYF
medium-sized	TRBD2	TRBV7-2	TRBJ2-1	TGTGCCAGCAGCTTAGCGAGCGGGGGGGCGGATGAGCAGTTCTTC	CASSLASGGADEQFF
.	TRBD2	TRBV9	TRBJ2-5	TGTGCCAGCAGCCCAGGACTAGCGGGCCAAGAGACCCAGTACTTC	CASSPGLAGQETQYF
once	.	TRBV19	TRBJ1-1	TGTGCCAGTCCCTCGGGGGGGGGCACTGAAGCTTTCTTT	CASPSGGGTEAFF
few	.	TRBV4-2	TRBJ2-7	TGTGCCAGCAGCCAAGAGAATAGCCTACAGGGCTACGAGCAGTACTTC	CASSQENSLQGYEQYF
.	.	TRBV27	TRBJ2-2	TGTGCCAGCAGTGTCCAGGGGGGCACCGGGGAGCTGTTTTTT	CASSVQGGTGELFF
.	TRBD2	TRBV7-6	TRBJ2-3	TGTGCCAGCAGCTTAAAGGCCAGCGGGGGATTGGGAGATACGCAGTATTTT	CASSLKASGGLGDTQYF
.	.	TRBV18	TRBJ2-2	TGTGCCAGCTCAACACCCTGGACAGAAACCGGGGAGCTGTTTTTT	CASSTPWTETGELFF
.	.	TRBV27	TRBJ2-7	TGTGCCAGCAGTTTAGGCAGGGGCGGCTACGAGCAGTACTTC	CASSLGRGGYEQYF
.	.	TRBV5-1	TRBJ1-2	TGCGCCAGCAGCTCCTTCGACACCCAGGGGTTTTATGGCTACACCTTC	CASSSFDTQGFYGYTF
.	.	TRBV2	TRBJ2-6	TGTGCCAGCAGTGAAGGGCGGGGTACGGGGGCCAACGTCCTGACTTTC	CASSEGRGTGANVLTF
.	.	TRBV18	TRBJ2-5	TGTGCCAGCTCGTCATCATTTGAGGGTGCTTGGCGAGAGACCCAGTACTTC	CASSSSFEGAWRETQYF
.	.	TRBV9	TRBJ1-3	TGTGCCAGCAGCGTAGGGACTAACCCTGGAAACACCATATATTTT	CASSVGTNPGNTIYF
.	.	TRBV13	TRBJ1-4	TGTGCCAGCAGCGAAATCAGGGAACAAAAACTGTTTTTT	CASSEIREQKLFF
.	TRBD1	TRBV7-9	TRBJ1-1	TGTGCCAGCAGCCAAAGGACAGGGGGGGAGGACACTGAAGCTTTCTTT	CASSQRTGGEDTEAFF
few	.	TRBV4-2	TRBJ2-3	TGTGCCAGCAGCGGGGGACGGGGCACAGATACGCAGTATTTT	CASSGGRGTDTQYF
.	.	TRBV4-1	TRBJ2-7	TGCGCCAGCAGCCAACGGATCGCAGGTCCGCGGGACGAGCAGTACTTC	CASSQRIAGPRDEQYF
.	.	TRBV9	TRBJ2-7	TGTGCCGGAGGCAGTGCCCCCTACGAGCAGTACTTC	CAGGSAPYEQYF
.	TRBD2	TRBV7-2	TRBJ2-5	TGTGCCAGCAGCTTAGGGCTTGGGCGGGGGGCGTACCAAGAGACCCAGTACTTC	CASSLGLGRGAYQETQYF
.	TRBD2	TRBV9	TRBJ2-5	TGTGCCAGCAGCCTCGGACTAGCGGGGATAAAAGAGACCCAGTACTTC	CASSLGLAGIKETQYF
many	TRBD1	TRBV7-9	TRBJ1-5	TGTGCCAGCAGCTTAACCAGACAGGGAAGACGGCATTTT	CASSLTRQGRRHF
.	.	TRBV6-1	TRBJ2-2	TGTGCCAGCAGTGAAGCGCTTCGGAGTTATAACCTACCCACCGGGGAGCTGTTTTTT	CASSEALRSYNLPTGELFF
.	.	TRBV19	TRBJ2-1	TGTGCCAGTACCTCGGACAGTTACAATGAGCAGTTCTTC	CASTSDSYNEQFF
.	.	TRBV4-3	TRBJ1-6	TGCGCCAGCAGCCAAGATTCCGGCTATAATTCACCCCTCCACTTT	CASSQDSGYNSPLHF
once	TRBD1	TRBV5-4	TRBJ1-2	TGTGCCAGCAGCAAAGGACAGGTCTATGGCTACACCTTC	CASSKGQVYGYTF
.	.	TRBV12-5	TRBJ1-1	TGTGCTAGTGGTTTGGTAATTTTATGGGGGCTGGTCACTGAAGCTTTCTTT	CASGLVILWGLVTEAFF
once	TRBD1	TRBV19	TRBJ1-2	TGTGCCAGTAGCCTTAGGGACAGGGCACGGGAAGGCTACACCTTC	CASSLRDRAREGYTF
.	.	TRBV6-1	TRBJ2-7	TGTGCCAGCAGTCCCGGTTGGAACTACGAGCAGTACTTC	CASSPGWNYEQYF
few	.	TRBV27	TRBJ2-1	TGTGCCAGCAGTTTATCGATCAGGGGAGGTGATGAGCAGTTCTTC	CASSLSIRGGDEQFF
.	.	TRBV19	TRBJ2-1	TGTGCCAGTAGTACTAGTCGGTGGGAGAAGGAGGCCGAGCAGTTCTTC	CASSTSRWEKEAEQFF
.	.	TRBV6-6	TRBJ2-7	TGTGCCAGCAGTTACCATGGGCAGAGCTCCTACGAGCAGTACTTC	CASSYHGQSSYEQYF
.	.	TRBV29-1	TRBJ2-7	TGCAGCGTTGAAGTTGCGGGACCCCTGACCTACGAGCAGTACTTC	CSVEVAGPLTYEQYF
.	TRBD2	TRBV7-9	TRBJ2-7	TGTGCCAGCAGCTCTCGGACTAGCGGGGGCCAAACTCACTACGAGCAGTACTTC	CASSSRTSGGQTHYEQYF
once	TRBD2	TRBV4-2	TRBJ2-7	TGTGCCAGCAGCCAAGGTACCCCCGGGGGGTCCTCCTACGAGCAGTACTTC	CASSQGTPGGSSYEQYF
few	TRBD1	TRBV5-5	TRBJ1-1	TGTGCCAGCAGCTTGGGATATGGACAGGAACTAGAAGCTTTCTTT	CASSLGYGQELEAFF
.	.	TRBV7-3	TRBJ1-1	TGTGCCAGCAGCTTGACAGTCAGGACTGAAGCTTTCTTT	CASSLTVRTEAFF
medium-sized	.	TRBV6-1	TRBJ1-2	TGTGCCAGCAGTGAACTGGGGGGAACCCACCCGGATGGCTACACCTTC	CASSELGGTHPDGYTF
.	.	TRBV2	TRBJ2-3	TGTGCCAGCAGTGTCTCAGGGGCTTCGACAGATACGCAGTATTTT	CASSVSGASTDTQYF
.	TRBD1	TRBV12-5	TRBJ2-3	TGTGCTAGTGGTTTCACCCTCCGGGACAGGGGCTTCACAGATACGCAGTATTTT	CASGFTLRDRGFTDTQYF
.	.	TRBV6-5	TRBJ1-1	TGTGCCAGCAGTGAACAATACACTGAAGCTTTCTTT	CASSEQYTEAFF
.	.	TRBV6-6	TRBJ1-6	TGTGCCAGCAGTTACTCGGAGGGGGTCGATTCACCCCTCCACTTT	CASSYSEGVDSPLHF
medium-sized	TRBD1	TRBV2	TRBJ2-7	TGTGCCAGCAGTGAAGCGACAGGGAGCCACGAGCAGTACTTC	CASSEATGSHEQYF
.	TRBD1	TRBV15	TRBJ2-7	TGTGCCACCAGCCCCGGACAGGGGTTCGCCGAGCAGTACTTC	CATSPGQGFAEQYF
.	.	TRBV7-6	TRBJ2-2	TGTGCAGTGGTTGAGGAGAACACCGGGGAGCTGTTTTTT	CAVVEENTGELFF
few	.	TRBV19	TRBJ1-1	TGTGCCACTTCTTGGGGCACTGAAGCTTTCTTT	CATSWGTEAFF
.	TRBD1	TRBV7-2	TRBJ2-2	TGTGCCAGCAGCCAGACAGGGACGGAGCTGTTTTTT	CASSQTGTELFF
few	TRBD1	TRBV6-5	TRBJ1-2	TGTGCCAGTCGAAGGGACAGGGGTCTCCATGGCTACACCTTC	CASRRDRGLHGYTF
.	.	TRBV4-2	TRBJ2-3	TGTGCCAGCAGCCAAGGGGATACGCAGTATTTT	CASSQGDTQYF
few	.	TRBV7-8	TRBJ1-1	TGTGCCAGCAGCTTAGTGGTGGAAGAAGCTTTCTTT	CASSLVVEEAFF
.	.	TRBV4-3	TRBJ2-7	TGCGCCAGCAGCCAAGATCCGCAGGCGACCTACGAGCAGTACTTC	CASSQDPQATYEQYF
.	.	TRBV9	TRBJ1-1	TGTGCCAGCGCTTCCCCCTGGGGAACTGAAGCTTTCTTT	CASASPWGTEAFF
few	.	TRBV6-1	TRBJ2-7	TGTGCCAGCAGTGAGGGGCCAGAATACGAGCAGTACTTC	CASSEGPEYEQYF
.	TRBD1	TRBV7-6	TRBJ2-7	TGTGCCAGCAGCTTAGCGGGACAGCCGTACGAGCAGTACTTC	CASSLAGQPYEQYF